These 21 T cell receptor beta chains were all obtained from the same sample, sequenced in a study of blood T cell repertoires in COVID-19. TCRdb's copy holds only in-frame clones and misses some; the assay was immunoSEQ multiplex PCR. The data contain hundreds of thousands of clones, 86% of them singletons. The sequenced material came from PBMCs or T cells enriched from blood (not recorded which). The receptors originated from a woman aged 45-65 years in a cohort exposed to, infected with or recovered from COVID-19 (not recorded which).

The V gene is TRBV4-1, the J gene TRBJ2-1, with 7 nucleotides matching TRBD1. Germline lookup yields CDR1 MGHRA and CDR2 YSYEKL. The CDR3 has 15 residues. V lost 3 bases to trimming and J lost 3 bases; unmatched junction nucleotides: 5. The CDR3 here is CASSHPTGNYNEQFF. DNA for the CDR3: TGCGCCAGCAGCCACCCGACAGGGAACTACAATGAGCAGTTCTTC.

This clone was seen just once. J is TRBJ2-1 and V is TRBV7-2; 8 bases match TRBD1. The CDR3 spans 15 residues. CDR1 is SGHTA, CDR2 FQGNSA, per germline. The ends lost 5 bases at V and 5 bases at J; junction bases unmatched: 8. CDR3 loop: CASSPDRGLHNEQFF. Here the CDR3 DNA reads TGTGCCAGCAGCCCCGACAGGGGACTTCACAATGAGCAGTTCTTC.

This chain links TRBV5-6 with TRBJ1-2; a possible D gene is TRBD1 (5 bases). This CDR3 comprises 14 residues. Germline V gene sequence: CDR1 SGHDT, CDR2 YYEEEE. V shed 1 base and J shed 3 bases, with 10 bases lying between them. CDR3: CASSLYQGYYGYTF. The CDR3 DNA sequence: TGTGCCAGCAGCTTGTATCAGGGATACTATGGCTACACCTTC.

The rearrangement joins TRBV5-4 to TRBJ1-2, with D tentatively TRBD1 (6 bases). CDR3 length: 16 residues. From germline, CDR1 is SGHNT and CDR2 YYREEE (reference sequence). V was trimmed by 6 bases and J by 4 bases, leaving 22 bases between them. The chain's CDR3 is CASTIVNRAGAYGYTF. In DNA form, the CDR3 reads TGTGCCAGCACCATCGTTAACAGGGCGGGGGCCTATGGCTACACCTTC.

The chain couples TRBV4-3 to TRBJ2-5, with D maybe TRBD2 (5 bases). Trimming shortened V by 0 bases and J by 5 bases, and 13 bases separated the two germline ends. This CDR3 comprises 15 residues. In germline, CDR1 is LGHNA, CDR2 YSLEER. The CDR3, as DNA: TGCGCCAGCAGCCAAGATGACGGGGTCGGGGAGACCCAGTACTTC. This translates into CASSQDDGVGETQYF.

The chain is built from TRBV7-2 and TRBJ1-6; the D gene is possibly TRBD1 (6 bases). The V end was cut by 0 bases, the J end by 7 bases, with 10 bases between. Per germline, CDR1 SGHTA and CDR2 FQGNSA. This CDR3 spans 15 amino acids. CDR3 residues: CASSLAPQGNSPLHF. The DNA of the CDR3 is TGTGCCAGCAGCTTAGCGCCCCAGGGGAATTCACCCCTCCACTTT.

The chain joins TRBV18 to TRBJ1-4, with D perhaps matching TRBD1 (6 bases). V dropped 6 bases and J dropped 6 bases, with 20 bases sitting between them. The V gene's germline CDR1 is KGHSH and CDR2 LQKENI. There are 16 residues in the CDR3. The CDR3 DNA follows: TGTGCCAGCTCCCCGACCCCGGGACATGGCGATGAAAAACTGTTTTTT. This translates into CASSPTPGHGDEKLFF.

This clone is a singleton in its sample. This rearrangement joins TRBV12-3 or TRBV12-4 to TRBJ2-7; D is possibly TRBD1 (5 bases). The CDR3 spans 12 residues. Trimming removed 7 bases at V and 3 bases at J, with 10 bases between. The CDR3 is CASTSDSYEQYF. The CDR3 coding sequence is TGTGCCAGCACCTCAGACAGCTACGAGCAGTACTTC.

The CDR3 here is CASSTKGAFGQPQHF. CDR3 DNA: TGTGCCAGCAGTACGAAGGGGGCGTTCGGTCAGCCCCAGCATTTT. The chain uses TRBV6-6 and TRBJ1-5, with 7 bases that match TRBD1. The V and J ends lost 5 bases and 6 bases, in that order; junction bases with no gene match: 10. This CDR3 comprises 15 residues. Germline V gene lookup returns CDR1 MNHNY and CDR2 SVGAGI (reference sequence).

The V gene is TRBV13, the J gene TRBJ1-4; TRBD1 aligns across 9 bases. The CDR3 consists of 13 residues. After removal of 5 bases from V and 10 bases from J, the junction contained 5 bases not matched to a gene. Per the germline V gene, CDR1 is PRHDT and CDR2 is FYEKMQ (reference sequence). The CDR3 region is CASSDRGYGKLFF. Here the CDR3 DNA reads TGTGCCAGCAGCGACAGGGGGTACGGAAAACTGTTTTTT.

This chain joins TRBV7-9 and TRBJ1-3; no reliable D call. The CDR3 sequence is 13 residues long. V lost 10 bases, J lost 0 bases, and 10 bases lay in between. Germline V gene data show CDR1 as SEHNR and CDR2 as FQNEAQ (reference sequence). The CDR3 protein is CATIRDSGNTIYF. The CDR3 DNA reads as TGTGCCACTATTCGGGACTCTGGAAACACCATATATTTT.

The J gene is TRBJ2-5, the V gene TRBV20-1; TRBD2 might be the D (6 bases). The V end lost 3 bases, the J end lost 3 bases, and 11 bases lay between the germline ends. Germline V lookup: CDR1 DFQATT, CDR2 SNEGSKA (reference sequence). The CDR3 spans 13 residues. CDR3 coding DNA: TGCAGTGCTAGTATTAGCGGTGAAGAGACCCAGTACTTC. Translated, it gives CSASISGEETQYF.

This clone has just one count. The chain links TRBV3-1 (or the pseudogene TRBV3-2) to TRBJ1-2; TRBD1 matches at 8 bases. CDR3 length: 14 amino acids. Trimming at V came to 1 base and at J to 3 bases, leaving 1 base not matched to a gene. Germline values: CDR1 LGHDT, CDR2 YNNKEL (reference sequence). The CDR3 nucleotides read TGTGCCAGCAGCCAAGTACAGGGGGACTATGGCTACACCTTC. Translation gives CASSQVQGDYGYTF.

This clone came up once. J is TRBJ2-7 and V is TRBV11-2; 8 nucleotides match TRBD2. The germline gives CDR1 SGHAT, CDR2 FQNNGV. This CDR3 region has 15 residues. Unmatched junction bases numbered 8, after V lost 1 base and J lost 6 bases. CDR3: CASSLVRRGGSEQYF. The CDR3 DNA follows: TGTGCCAGCAGCTTAGTCCGCCGGGGGGGCTCCGAGCAGTACTTC.

This clone was found a few times. The chain uses TRBV28 and TRBJ1-2; 9 nucleotides match TRBD1. Germline loops: CDR1 MDHEN, CDR2 SYDVKM. This CDR3 spans 13 amino acids. V shed 4 bases and J 8 bases; nucleotides not matched to a gene: 5. This chain's CDR3 is CASSSGTGHGYTF. The CDR3 region has the DNA TGTGCCAGCAGTTCCGGGACAGGGCACGGCTACACCTTC.

The chain recombines TRBV6-5 with TRBJ1-5, with D possibly matching TRBD1 (6 bases). Germline V gene lookup returns CDR1 MNHEY and CDR2 SVGAGI. Trimming cost V 3 bases and J 2 bases, with 11 bases left between them. The CDR3 spans 15 residues. The CDR3 is CASSYTRTGNQPQHF. The CDR3 DNA reads TGTGCCAGCAGTTATACTCGGACAGGCAATCAGCCCCAGCATTTT.

The CDR3: CASSFRLAGNTGELFF. CDR3 in DNA: TGCGCCAGCAGCTTCCGACTAGCGGGGAACACCGGGGAGCTGTTTTTT. The V call is TRBV5-1, the J call TRBJ2-2; 10 bases line up with TRBD2. The trim removed 2 bases at V and 1 base at J, leaving 2 bases unmatched. The CDR3 is 16 residues long. Germline values: CDR1 SGHRS, CDR2 YFSETQ.

The V gene is TRBV19, the J gene TRBJ1-1, with 7 positions matching TRBD1. Per germline, CDR1 LNHDA and CDR2 SQIVND (reference sequence). Trimming cost V 6 bases and J 2 bases; bases outside gene matches: 12. This CDR3 contains 16 residues. CDR3 loop: CASSKHNRGLNTEAFF. DNA of the CDR3: TGTGCCAGTAGCAAGCACAACAGGGGTCTAAACACTGAAGCTTTCTTT.

J is TRBJ2-3 and V is TRBV7-3; 7 bases match TRBD2. Looked up from germline, CDR1 is SGHTA and CDR2 is FQGTGA. V was pared by 8 bases and J by 5 bases, with 4 bases of the junction left unmatched. This CDR3 contains 12 residues. Here the CDR3 reads CASGGDGDTQYF. The CDR3 DNA reads TGTGCCAGCGGGGGGGACGGAGATACGCAGTATTTT.

This clone was seen a few times. The V and J genes are TRBV5-1 and TRBJ2-1, with 9 bases that match TRBD2. Trimming at V came to 4 bases and at J to 7 bases, leaving 12 bases not matched to a gene. The CDR3 extends over 16 amino acids. Germline V gene data show CDR1 as SGHRS and CDR2 as YFSETQ. CDR3: CASSASASGAHNEQFF. The DNA for the CDR3 is TGCGCCAGCAGCGCCTCGGCTAGCGGGGCGCATAATGAGCAGTTCTTC.

The chain combines TRBV29-1 with TRBJ1-1; the D gene is possibly TRBD1 (6 bases). V gave up 7 bases and J gave up 0 bases, with 18 bases separating them. This CDR3 spans 15 amino acids. Germline V gene lookup returns CDR1 SQVTM and CDR2 ANQGSEA. As DNA, the CDR3 is TGCAGCGCCCGGACAGAAACTAAACTGAACACTGAAGCTTTCTTT. Its protein product is CSARTETKLNTEAFF.